The 30 T cell receptor beta chains listed next were all sequenced from one sample in a study of T cell clones after liver transplantation. TCRdb keeps only in-frame clones here, not all; method: immunoSEQ multiplex PCR. The sample records roughly 80,000 clones, roughly 80% being singletons. Sequences were derived from CD4+ T cells from blood, sampled roughly 3.5 years after liver transplant. These receptors came from a human patient who received a liver transplant. The graft donor may account for some of the T cells.

This clone appeared once. The chain uses TRBV6-5 and TRBJ2-1; 7 bases line up with TRBD1. Germline trimming cut 6 bases from V and 5 bases from J; bases unmatched to any gene: 7. This CDR3 contains 14 residues. Germline V lookup: CDR1 MNHEY, CDR2 SVGAGI. DNA for the CDR3: TGTGCCAGCAGCTGGACAGGAACTAACAATGAGCAGTTCTTC. This gives the protein CASSWTGTNNEQFF.

The chain uses TRBV4-1 and TRBJ2-5, with 7 bases lining up with TRBD2. The CDR3 runs to 16 residues. Germline V lookup: CDR1 MGHRA, CDR2 YSYEKL. V shed 0 bases and J 4 bases; nucleotides not matched to a gene: 8. The CDR3 sequence: CASSQDGGRAGETQYF. In nucleotides, the CDR3 is TGCGCCAGCAGCCAAGATGGGGGGAGGGCCGGAGAGACCCAGTACTTC.

The rearrangement joins TRBV28 to TRBJ1-2; D might be TRBD1 (6 bases). V was trimmed by 3 bases and J by 4 bases, leaving 12 bases between them. The CDR3 contains 14 residues. In germline, CDR1 is MDHEN, CDR2 SYDVKM. The CDR3 spells CASSLGGQFYGYTF. In nucleotides, the CDR3 is TGTGCCAGCAGTTTGGGCGGACAGTTCTATGGCTACACCTTC.

This clone was seen a few times. This chain links TRBV4-3 with TRBJ1-1; D may be TRBD1 (5 bases). Germline CDR1 reads LGHNA; CDR2 reads YSLEER. This CDR3 contains 17 residues. The ends were cut back, 4 bases at V and 0 bases at J, with 18 bases in the middle. CDR3 DNA: TGCGCCAGCAGCCTTGGGACGATTCCGGTGCTGAACACTGAAGCTTTCTTT. Translated, it gives CASSLGTIPVLNTEAFF.

V usage is TRBV7-2 and J usage is TRBJ1-1; D possibly corresponds to TRBD1 (5 bases). The V and J ends lost 5 bases and 6 bases respectively, with 13 bases between them. Germline V gene lookup returns CDR1 SGHTA and CDR2 FQGNSA. This CDR3 has 13 residues. As DNA, the CDR3 is TGTGCCAGCAGCCCAGACAGAAGGGCTGAAGCTTTCTTT. This encodes CASSPDRRAEAFF.

This sequence joins TRBV18 and TRBJ2-7; maybe TRBD2 (6 bases). Trimming shortened V by 2 bases and J by 7 bases, and 21 bases separated the two germline ends. The germline gives CDR1 KGHSH, CDR2 LQKENI. The CDR3 is 16 amino acids. The DNA for the CDR3 is TGTGCCAGCTCACCAAACTCGGGACTGCTCATTGATGAGCAGTACTTC. This codes for CASSPNSGLLIDEQYF.

The chain joins TRBV15 to TRBJ2-3; possibly TRBD2 for D (6 bases). The V and J ends lost 3 bases and 1 base respectively, with 14 bases between them. Germline V gene lookup returns CDR1 LNHNV and CDR2 YYDKDF (reference sequence). The CDR3 totals 16 residues. The CDR3 reads CATSRAGTGRTDTQYF. The CDR3 bases are TGTGCCACCAGCAGGGCGGGAACAGGCCGCACAGATACGCAGTATTTT.

This chain joins TRBV28 and TRBJ2-6, with D maybe TRBD1 (5 bases). The germline V gene encodes CDR1 MDHEN and CDR2 SYDVKM. This CDR3 comprises 14 residues. Deletions cut 11 bases from V and 1 base from J, with 12 bases between. CDR3: CAFERGSGANVLTF. Here the CDR3 DNA reads TGTGCCTTTGAAAGGGGATCTGGGGCCAACGTCCTGACTTTC.

The sample holds one count of this clone. The V and J genes are TRBV14 and TRBJ2-3, with no clear D. CDR3 size: 15 residues. Germline V gene lookup returns CDR1 SGHDN and CDR2 FVKESK. Trimming stripped 0 bases from V and 0 bases from J, with 7 bases between. The CDR3, as DNA: TGTGCCAGCAGCCAAGAGATTCATAGCACAGATACGCAGTATTTT. Amino acids: CASSQEIHSTDTQYF.

This sequence joins TRBV18 and TRBJ1-1; no reliable D call. Germline-derived CDR1 and CDR2 are KGHSH and LQKENI. V lost 2 bases to trimming and J lost 1 base, with 8 bases between them. The CDR3 consists of 14 residues. DNA for the CDR3: TGTGCCAGCTCACCAACTTCAGGGAACACTGAAGCTTTCTTT. Residues: CASSPTSGNTEAFF.

This rearrangement joins TRBV19 to TRBJ2-7; TRBD1 matches 9 bases. The CDR3 totals 14 residues. Germline V gene sequence: CDR1 LNHDA, CDR2 SQIVND (reference sequence). The V and J ends lost 3 bases and 3 bases, in that order; junction bases with no gene match: 3. CDR3 residues: CASSILGQGYEQYF. CDR3 DNA sequence: TGTGCCAGTAGTATTCTGGGACAGGGCTACGAGCAGTACTTC.

The chain combines TRBV7-3 with TRBJ1-1; possibly TRBD1 for D (6 bases). Germline V gene lookup returns CDR1 SGHTA and CDR2 FQGTGA. With 5 bases removed from V and 4 bases from J, the gap between germline ends came to 17 bases. This CDR3 is built from 15 residues. The CDR3 DNA sequence: TGTGCCAGCAGCCAACAGGGATCGGGCGTCACTGAAGCTTTCTTT. Amino acids: CASSQQGSGVTEAFF.

The rearrangement links TRBV10-3 to TRBJ2-7; D assignment may be TRBD1 or TRBD2 (5 bases each). Germline CDR1 reads ENHRY; CDR2 reads SYGVKD. The CDR3 sequence is 12 residues long. Trimming shortened V by 4 bases and J by 1 base, and 5 bases separated the two germline ends. The DNA for the CDR3 is TGTGCCATCAGTGGGGGGTCCTACGAGCAGTACTTC. Translation: CAISGGSYEQYF.

V usage is TRBV7-9 and J usage is TRBJ2-5; 11 nucleotides agree with TRBD1. V was pared by 5 bases and J by 2 bases, with 7 bases of the junction left unmatched. This CDR3 has 16 residues. Germline assignment: CDR1 SEHNR and CDR2 FQNEAQ (reference sequence). The CDR3 region is CASSPPGQGDQETQYF. Here the CDR3 DNA reads TGTGCCAGCAGCCCTCCGGGACAGGGGGATCAAGAGACCCAGTACTTC.

The rearrangement links TRBV28 to TRBJ1-4, with TRBD1 matching over 8 bases. After removal of 5 bases from V and 6 bases from J, the junction contained 8 bases not matched to a gene. The CDR3 contains 15 residues. Germline-derived CDR1 and CDR2 are MDHEN and SYDVKM. The CDR3 here is CASSPIDRGYEKLFF. The CDR3 DNA reads as TGTGCCAGCAGTCCAATCGACAGGGGATATGAAAAACTGTTTTTT.

The chain joins TRBV7-9 to TRBJ1-1; tentative D call: TRBD1 (5 bases). The CDR3 consists of 14 residues. V lost 8 bases, J lost 2 bases, and 15 bases lay in between. Per the germline V gene, CDR1 is SEHNR and CDR2 is FQNEAQ (reference sequence). The CDR3 sequence is CASGWGGINTEAFF. The DNA of the CDR3 is TGTGCCAGCGGCTGGGGCGGAATTAACACTGAAGCTTTCTTT.

The chain couples TRBV5-1 to TRBJ2-3; D call uncertain. This CDR3 contains 13 residues. CDR1 SGHRS and CDR2 YFSETQ come from the germline V gene. V shed 2 bases and J shed 2 bases, with 6 bases lying between them. The chain's CDR3 is CASSFDSTDTQYF. The DNA for the CDR3 is TGCGCCAGCAGCTTTGACTCCACAGATACGCAGTATTTT. The full variable domain, completed using reference TRBV5-1 and TRBJ2-3, is KAGVTQTPRYLIKTRGQQVTLSCSPISGHRSVSWYQQTPGQGLQFLFEYFSETQRNKGNFPGRFSGRQFSNSRSEMNVSTLELGDSALYLCASSFDSTDTQYFGPGTRLTVL.

The gene calls are TRBV19 and TRBJ1-2, with TRBD1 matching over 7 bases. Looked up from germline, CDR1 is LNHDA and CDR2 is SQIVND (reference sequence). V trimming: 4 bases; J trimming: 2 bases; junction bases outside the gene matches: 10. This CDR3 has 16 amino acids. The CDR3: CASSRGDRPENYGYTF. As DNA, the CDR3 is TGTGCCAGTAGTAGGGGGGACAGACCAGAAAACTATGGCTACACCTTC.

This clone was detected only a few times. V gene TRBV10-3 combines with J gene TRBJ2-7, with 8 bases lining up with TRBD2. The germline V gene encodes CDR1 ENHRY and CDR2 SYGVKD. V was clipped by 4 bases and J by 2 bases; unmatched bases: 7. The CDR3 is made up of 15 amino acids. The CDR3 loop reads CAISGIKAGAYEQYF. The CDR3 nucleotides read TGTGCCATCAGTGGTATCAAAGCGGGAGCCTACGAGCAGTACTTC.

This clone was seen once. The genes are TRBV5-1 and TRBJ2-1; 15 nucleotides align to TRBD2. The CDR3 is made up of 17 amino acids. Per germline, CDR1 SGHRS and CDR2 YFSETQ. V was pared by 2 bases and J by 4 bases, with 4 bases of the junction left unmatched. The CDR3 loop is CASSLQGTSGRYNEQFF. CDR3 sequence (DNA): TGCGCCAGCAGCTTACAAGGGACTAGCGGGAGGTACAATGAGCAGTTCTTC.

The chain joins TRBV25-1 to TRBJ1-5; maybe TRBD1 (6 bases). This CDR3 is 15 amino acids long. The germline V and J ends were trimmed by 5 bases and 0 bases, with 11 bases remaining between them. Germline CDR1 reads MGHDK; CDR2 reads SYGVNS. This CDR3 is CASSPRGLSNQPQHF. CDR3 bases: TGTGCCAGCAGTCCCAGGGGACTTAGCAATCAGCCCCAGCATTTT.

The CDR3 region has the DNA TGTGCCAGCAGCGTAGAGGTCGGGAGCTACAATGAGCAGTTCTTC. This translates into CASSVEVGSYNEQFF. The V gene is TRBV9, the J gene TRBJ2-1; tentatively, D is TRBD2 (6 bases). This CDR3 contains 15 residues. V shed 0 bases and J shed 3 bases, with 10 bases lying between them. CDR1 and CDR2 from the germline V gene are SGDLS and YYNGEE.

In DNA form, the CDR3 reads TGTGCCAGAAGCTTGACCGGCGCTAGGGGCACAGATACGCAGTATTTT. As protein: CARSLTGARGTDTQYF. The chain employs TRBV5-3 and TRBJ2-3; D gene ambiguous. TRBV5-3 is classed as an ORF, of uncertain function. The ends were cut back, 1 base at V and 1 base at J, with 13 bases in the middle. CDR3 size: 16 residues.

The chain uses TRBV5-8 and TRBJ1-4; 8 bases agree with TRBD1. V was pared by 4 bases and J by 8 bases, with 4 bases of the junction left unmatched. Germline V gene lookup returns CDR1 SGHTS and CDR2 YDEGEE. CDR3 length equals 13 residues. The CDR3 DNA sequence: TGTGCCAGCAGCCCGGACAGGGAGGAAAAACTGTTTTTT. It specifies CASSPDREEKLFF.

The chain carries TRBV29-1 and TRBJ2-3, with 16 bases fitting TRBD2. Trimming removed 8 bases from V and 7 bases from J; junction bases left unmatched: 9. The CDR3 has 15 residues. Germline V gene sequence: CDR1 SQVTM, CDR2 ANQGSEA. Here the CDR3 DNA reads TGCAGCCTTAGGGGACTAGCGGGAGGGATAAATACGCAGTATTTT. Translated: CSLRGLAGGINTQYF.

The rearrangement uses TRBV19 and TRBJ2-5, with D perhaps being TRBD1 or TRBD2 (5 bases each). CDR3 length: 13 residues. CDR1 is LNHDA, CDR2 SQIVND, per germline (reference sequence). Trimming removed 5 bases from V and 7 bases from J, with 14 bases in between. In nucleotides, the CDR3 is TGTGCCAGTAGTGGGGGAGCGGCCGGGACCCAGTACTTC. It codes for CASSGGAAGTQYF.

This chain joins TRBV6-6 and TRBJ1-3; maybe TRBD1 (5 bases). The CDR3 sequence is 15 residues long. From germline, CDR1 is MNHNY and CDR2 SVGAGI (reference sequence). V lost 0 bases and J 8 bases, leaving 14 bases between the germline ends. CDR3: CASSYSSGRADTIYF. In DNA form, the CDR3 reads TGTGCCAGCAGTTACTCGTCTGGCAGGGCGGACACCATATATTTT.

There are a few counts of this clone. The V gene is TRBV10-1, the J gene TRBJ2-7; possible D gene TRBD1, 6 bases. The germline CDR1 and CDR2 sequences are WNHNN and SYGVQD (reference sequence). This CDR3 contains 12 residues. With 4 bases removed from V and 2 bases from J, the gap between germline ends came to 6 bases. The CDR3 DNA sequence: TGCGCCAGCAGTGGGGACACCTACGAGCAGTACTTC. Protein product: CASSGDTYEQYF.

V usage is TRBV11-1 and J usage is TRBJ1-1; D call uncertain. Looked up from germline, CDR1 is SGHAT and CDR2 is FQDESV (reference sequence). The V and J ends lost 6 bases and 1 base respectively, with 12 bases between them. The CDR3 is made up of 14 amino acids. This CDR3 is CASSFAPSNTEAFF. DNA of the CDR3: TGTGCCAGCAGTTTCGCCCCATCGAACACTGAAGCTTTCTTT.

The V and J genes are TRBV27 and TRBJ2-3, with TRBD2 matching over 12 bases. V trimming: 5 bases; J trimming: 6 bases; junction bases outside the gene matches: 9. Germline V gives CDR1 MNHEY, CDR2 SMNVEV (reference sequence). The CDR3 totals 16 residues. CDR3 sequence reads: CASSKSTSGSYDTQYF. The CDR3, as DNA: TGTGCCAGCAGTAAGTCGACTAGCGGGAGTTACGATACGCAGTATTTT.